The clone carrying this T cell receptor (beta chain) was observed a few times. Its antigen is not known. The sequencing template was cDNA reverse transcribed from extracted RNA. Measured with immunoSEQ multiplex PCR; TCRdb has only the in-frame clones, and not every one. This repertoire shows about 150,000 clones, about 60% found once; its top ten account for around 6.6%. This sample was included in a study of CD8+ T cells in alopecia areata. Background on the study: For the treated group, dosing was oral tofacitinib at 5 to 10 mg twice daily. Treatment ran 6 to 18 months, with 6 months of follow-up afterward. Study results and limitations: It was less clear whether patients shared TCRs than it was in mice, possibly because of HLA. Scalp lesions, especially in alopecia totalis/universalis, had higher clonality than normal scalp.

Per the germline V gene, CDR1 is SEHNR and CDR2 is FQNEAQ (reference sequence). V was pared by 4 bases and J by 6 bases, with 9 bases of the junction left unmatched. The CDR3 sequence is 15 residues long. The origin of this receptor is a human donor with alopecia areata. The source was CD4+ T cells sorted from blood, collected at week 0. The V call is TRBV7-9, the J call TRBJ2-3, with TRBD2 matching 8 bases. CDR3 residues: CASSSGGAFVDTQYF. The CDR3 bases are TGTGCCAGCAGCTCCGGGGGGGCCTTTGTTGATACGCAGTATTTT. The whole variable domain, filled in from reference TRBV7-9 and TRBJ2-3, reads DTGVSQNPRHKITKRGQNVTFRCDPISEHNRLYWYRQTLGQGPEFLTYFQNEAQLEKSRLLSDRFSAERPKGSFSTLEIQRTEQGDSAMYLCASSSGGAFVDTQYFGPGTRLTVL.